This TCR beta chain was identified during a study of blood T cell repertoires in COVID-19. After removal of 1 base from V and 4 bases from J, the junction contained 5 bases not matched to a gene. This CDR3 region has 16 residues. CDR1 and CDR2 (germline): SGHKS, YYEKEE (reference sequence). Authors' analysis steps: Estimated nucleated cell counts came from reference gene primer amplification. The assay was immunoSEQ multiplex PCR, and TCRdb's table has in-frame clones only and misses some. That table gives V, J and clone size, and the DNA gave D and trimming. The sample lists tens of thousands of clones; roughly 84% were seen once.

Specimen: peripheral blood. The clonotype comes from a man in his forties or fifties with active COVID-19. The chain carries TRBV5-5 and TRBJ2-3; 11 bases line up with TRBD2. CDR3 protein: CASSLLAGGEADTQYF. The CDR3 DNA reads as TGTGCCAGCAGCTTGCTAGCGGGGGGCGAGGCAGATACGCAGTATTTT.